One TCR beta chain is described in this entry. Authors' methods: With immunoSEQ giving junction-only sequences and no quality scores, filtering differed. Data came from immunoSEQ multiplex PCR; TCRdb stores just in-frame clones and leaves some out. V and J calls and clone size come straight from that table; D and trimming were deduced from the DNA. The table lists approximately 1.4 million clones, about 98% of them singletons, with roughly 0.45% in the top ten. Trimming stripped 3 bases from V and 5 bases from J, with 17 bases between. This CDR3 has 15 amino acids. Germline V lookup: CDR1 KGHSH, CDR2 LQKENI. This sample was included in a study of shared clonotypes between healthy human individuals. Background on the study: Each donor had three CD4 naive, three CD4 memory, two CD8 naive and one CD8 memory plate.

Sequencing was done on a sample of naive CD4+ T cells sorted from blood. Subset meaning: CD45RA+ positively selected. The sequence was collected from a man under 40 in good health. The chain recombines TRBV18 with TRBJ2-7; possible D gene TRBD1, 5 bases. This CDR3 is CASSPKGSISDEQYF. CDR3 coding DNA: TGTGCCAGCTCACCCAAGGGGTCCATATCGGACGAGCAGTACTTC.